This TCR beta chain was identified in a study of technical replicates of blood from a handful of donors. Profiled with immunoSEQ multiplex PCR; TCRdb holds only in-frame clones, not every one. The sample has 80,000 to 90,000 clones, about 94% seen once; the top ten hold 0.2% to 0.3%. CDR3 size: 13 residues. V dropped 2 bases and J dropped 0 bases, with 5 bases sitting between them. The germline V gene has CDR1 SQVTM and CDR2 ANQGSEA. The TCR originated in a human donor in good health. Sequenced input: T cells isolated from PBMCs. The rearrangement joins TRBV29-1 to TRBJ2-1, with D possibly being TRBD1 (5 bases). The CDR3 region is CSVERGSYNEQFF. The DNA of the CDR3 is TGCAGCGTTGAAAGGGGCTCCTACAATGAGCAGTTCTTC.